The 32 T cell receptor beta chains below all came from one sample that was sequenced in a study of T cells after yellow fever vaccination. TCRdb recomputed calls from the 5' RACE reads with MiXCR, one row per CDR3 protein. The sample includes hundreds of thousands of distinct CDR3 sequences, approximately 19% of them seen just once. This sample comprised PBMCs, obtained before the yellow fever booster vaccination. These TCRs come from a man between 18 and 35 years old who received the YFV17D yellow fever vaccine.

The rearrangement joins TRBV24-1 to TRBJ2-3; no reliable D call. Trimming stripped 3 bases from V and 2 bases from J, with 8 bases between. This CDR3 has 14 residues. Germline V CDR1 and CDR2: KGHDR, SFDVKD. CDR3: CATSDKGSTDTQYF. The CDR3 DNA reads as TGTGCCACCAGTGATAAGGGCTCCACAGATACGCAGTATTTT.

There are a few counts of this clonotype. CDR3 bases: TGTGCCAGCAGCTTAGAGATGATTGGGGCGATCCATGAGCAGTTCTTC. Amino acids: CASSLEMIGAIHEQFF. The rearrangement joins TRBV7-6 to TRBJ2-1; possibly TRBD1 for D (5 bases). Trimming removed 1 base at V and 8 bases at J, with 18 bases between. The CDR3 has 16 residues. The germline CDR1 and CDR2 sequences are SGHVS and FNYEAQ.

The J gene is TRBJ2-1, the V gene TRBV3-1; TRBD2 agrees at 9 bases. V lost 8 bases, J lost 3 bases, and 5 bases stayed unmatched. The CDR3 spans 14 residues. Germline CDR1 is LGHDT and CDR2 is YNNKEL (reference sequence). The CDR3 nucleotides read TGTGCCAGCGCGGCGGGGGGGCACTACAATGAGCAGTTCTTC. Translated, it gives CASAAGGHYNEQFF.

The rearrangement joins TRBV4-3 to TRBJ2-1; D gene unclear. The V gene's germline CDR1 is LGHNA and CDR2 YSLEER. This CDR3 spans 14 amino acids. V was trimmed by 5 bases and J by 10 bases, leaving 18 bases between them. CDR3 in DNA: TGCGCCAGCAGCAGGTGGGATCGGAACGGGGAGCAGTTCTTC. Translated: CASSRWDRNGEQFF.

Many counts were recorded for this clonotype. The CDR3: CASSQEWIRGRIMNTEAFF. CDR3 DNA: TGCGCCAGCAGCCAAGAATGGATCAGGGGGAGGATAATGAACACTGAAGCTTTCTTT. The chain links TRBV4-3 to TRBJ1-1; 7 nucleotides agree with TRBD1. Per germline, CDR1 LGHNA and CDR2 YSLEER. This CDR3 spans 19 amino acids. J was trimmed by 0 bases and V by 0 bases; bases with no gene match: 13.

This clonotype was counted only a few times. V and J are TRBV9 and TRBJ2-3, with D possibly being TRBD1 (6 bases). CDR1 is SGDLS and CDR2 is YYNGEE in the germline V gene. This CDR3 contains 15 residues. V was cut by 0 bases and J by 1 base, with 9 bases left in between. In DNA form, the CDR3 reads TGTGCCAGCAGCGTAGAATCAGGGGGCACAGATACGCAGTATTTT. This sequence encodes CASSVESGGTDTQYF.

The chain has TRBV29-1 and TRBJ2-7; TRBD1 agrees at 9 bases. The V and J ends lost 6 bases and 6 bases, in that order; junction bases with no gene match: 6. The CDR3 contains 12 residues. Germline V gene lookup returns CDR1 SQVTM and CDR2 ANQGSEA. The DNA of the CDR3 is TGCAGCGTAGTCCGGGACAGGGCCGAGCAGTACTTC. Residues: CSVVRDRAEQYF.

The V gene is TRBV6-2 or TRBV6-3, the J gene TRBJ1-5; TRBD1 is a possible D gene (6 bases). This CDR3 has 13 residues. The V gene's germline CDR1 is MNHEY and CDR2 SVGEGT. Trimming took 6 bases from V and 3 from J, leaving 9 bases between them. The CDR3 sequence is CASSQGFNQPQHF. In nucleotides, the CDR3 is TGTGCCAGCAGCCAGGGGTTCAATCAGCCCCAGCATTTT.

There are many counts of this clonotype. The V gene is TRBV29-1, the J gene TRBJ1-5; D gene ambiguous. V lost 4 bases and J 2 bases, leaving 15 bases between the germline ends. CDR1 is SQVTM, CDR2 ANQGSEA, per germline. This CDR3 has 15 residues. The CDR3 nucleotides read TGCAGCGTTGGTGATGGGTTGCTCGGCAATCAGCCCCAGCATTTT. Its protein product is CSVGDGLLGNQPQHF.

The chain is built from TRBV15 and TRBJ1-4; D is possibly TRBD1 (6 bases). V lost 3 bases and J 2 bases, leaving 16 bases between the germline ends. The germline V gene encodes CDR1 LNHNV and CDR2 YYDKDF (reference sequence). CDR3 length equals 17 residues. The CDR3 loop is CATSRGAGTKTNEKLFF. CDR3 in DNA: TGTGCCACCAGCAGGGGGGCAGGGACGAAGACTAATGAAAAACTGTTTTTT. The full variable domain, with the rest looked up from reference TRBV15 and TRBJ1-4, is DAMVIQNPRYQVTQFGKPVTLSCSQTLNHNVMYWYQQKSSQAPKLLFHYYDKDFNNEADTPDNFQSRRPNTSFCFLDIRSPGLGDTAMYLCATSRGAGTKTNEKLFFGSGTQLSVL.

The V gene is TRBV6-5, the J gene TRBJ2-7; D might be TRBD2 (6 bases). Germline assignment: CDR1 MNHEY and CDR2 SVGAGI. The CDR3 extends over 11 amino acids. V was shortened by 6 bases and J by 6 bases, with 9 bases between the two germline ends. The CDR3 coding sequence is TGTGCCAGCAGGGAGGGACGCGAGCAGTACTTC. Its protein is CASREGREQYF.

This clonotype showed up just a few times. The chain is built from TRBV6-2 or TRBV6-3 and TRBJ2-3; TRBD2 aligns across 13 bases. Germline V CDR1 and CDR2: MNHEY, SVGEGT. Trimming cost V 6 bases and J 3 bases; bases outside gene matches: 24. This CDR3 region has 22 residues. Here the CDR3 DNA reads TGTGCCAGCAGAATCCTTATACGCCCTGGGACTAGCGGGGACGTCGATACAGATACGCAGTATTTT. This translates into CASRILIRPGTSGDVDTDTQYF.

The chain is built from TRBV20-1 and TRBJ1-5; TRBD1 aligns across 10 bases. The trim removed 4 bases at V and 5 bases at J, leaving 14 bases unmatched. Germline loops: CDR1 DFQATT, CDR2 SNEGSKA (reference sequence). The CDR3 spans 17 residues. CDR3 nucleotide sequence: TGCAGTGCTAAAAACTTCCGGGACAGGGGCTATGATCAGCCCCAGCATTTT. This gives the protein CSAKNFRDRGYDQPQHF.

This clonotype appeared many times. This chain joins TRBV7-9 and TRBJ2-2; the D is unclear. CDR1 SEHNR and CDR2 FQNEAQ come from the germline V gene (reference sequence). Trimming shortened V by 5 bases and J by 1 base, and 14 bases separated the two germline ends. This CDR3 is built from 16 residues. CDR3 amino acids: CASSLPPRRNTGELFF. The CDR3 region has the DNA TGTGCCAGCAGCCTCCCCCCGCGTAGGAACACCGGGGAGCTGTTTTTT.

This clonotype has more than one count but fewer than ten. V is TRBV7-3 and J is TRBJ2-7; TRBD1 is a possible D gene (5 bases). Germline V lookup: CDR1 SGHTA, CDR2 FQGTGA. This CDR3 comprises 13 residues. V lost 5 bases, J lost 6 bases, and 14 bases lay in between. CDR3 region: CASSPGQGGEQYF. CDR3 sequence (DNA): TGTGCCAGCAGCCCAGGTCAGGGTGGCGAGCAGTACTTC.

The chain recombines TRBV27 with TRBJ2-2, with 12 bases fitting TRBD1. This CDR3 region has 21 residues. V trimming: 6 bases; J trimming: 3 bases; junction bases outside the gene matches: 20. CDR1 is MNHEY and CDR2 is SMNVEV in the germline V gene (reference sequence). In nucleotides, the CDR3 is TGTGCCAGCAGACGCAAATCTGGGGGACAGGGGGCGCGGGCGGACACCGGGGAGCTGTTTTTT. Translating gives CASRRKSGGQGARADTGELFF.

The V and J genes are TRBV20-1 and TRBJ1-1; 7 nucleotides line up with TRBD1. Germline CDR1 reads DFQATT; CDR2 reads SNEGSKA (reference sequence). CDR3 size: 14 residues. With 0 bases clipped from V and 6 bases from J, the junction kept 7 bases outside the gene matches. The CDR3 sequence is CSARDVRGVSEAFF. The CDR3, as DNA: TGCAGTGCTAGAGATGTCAGGGGGGTTTCTGAAGCTTTCTTT.

The chain recombines TRBV4-3 with TRBJ2-5; D ambiguous. This CDR3 is 14 amino acids long. The germline V gene encodes CDR1 LGHNA and CDR2 YSLEER. Deletions cut 0 bases from V and 5 bases from J, with 10 bases between. CDR3 nucleotide sequence: TGCGCCAGCAGCCAAGAAATGCGGTCGGAGACCCAGTACTTC. This gives the protein CASSQEMRSETQYF.

This sequence joins TRBV14 and TRBJ2-3, with D hard to call. The V gene's germline CDR1 is SGHDN and CDR2 FVKESK. This CDR3 has 15 amino acids. Deletions cut 0 bases from V and 0 bases from J, with 7 bases between. CDR3 DNA: TGTGCCAGCAGCCAAGATCGCTGGAGCACAGATACGCAGTATTTT. It specifies CASSQDRWSTDTQYF.

V gene TRBV4-1 combines with J gene TRBJ2-7; D may be TRBD2 (6 bases). Germline loops: CDR1 MGHRA, CDR2 YSYEKL. CDR3 length: 14 amino acids. Trimming removed 4 bases at V and 3 bases at J, with 13 bases between. CDR3 DNA sequence: TGCGCCAGCAGCCTCCGGGACTTCAACTACGAGCAGTACTTC. Its protein is CASSLRDFNYEQYF.

The chain employs TRBV12-3 or TRBV12-4 and TRBJ1-1; TRBD1 agrees at 8 bases. The ends lost 3 bases at V and 5 bases at J; junction bases unmatched: 5. The CDR3 is 14 residues long. Written as DNA, the CDR3 is TGTGCCAGCAGTTTGGTAACAGGGGGGACTGAAGCTTTCTTT. This gives the protein CASSLVTGGTEAFF.

This clonotype has just a few counts. The chain employs TRBV4-1 and TRBJ2-3; D is ambiguous. Looked up from germline, CDR1 is MGHRA and CDR2 is YSYEKL. The CDR3 spans 13 residues. V lost 1 base and J lost 10, with 12 bases in between. The CDR3 nucleotides are TGCGCCAGCAGCCAAGTTGCTGGGTTATCGCAGTATTTT. Amino acids: CASSQVAGLSQYF.

V and J are TRBV4-3 and TRBJ2-7; D possibly matches TRBD1 or TRBD2 (5 bases each). CDR1 is LGHNA, CDR2 YSLEER, per germline. The CDR3 length is 13 residues. V dropped 4 bases and J dropped 2 bases, with 9 bases sitting between them. Here the CDR3 DNA reads TGCGCCAGCAGCCGGGACCAAACCTACGAGCAGTACTTC. This codes for CASSRDQTYEQYF.

The gene calls are TRBV30 and TRBJ2-1; tentative D call: TRBD1 (5 bases). CDR1 GTSNPN and CDR2 SVGIG come from the germline V gene (reference sequence). The V end lost 1 base, the J end lost 7 bases, and 14 bases lay between the germline ends. CDR3 length: 14 amino acids. The CDR3 spells CAWSATYQGNEQFF. The CDR3 DNA reads as TGTGCCTGGAGTGCGACTTATCAGGGTAATGAGCAGTTCTTC.

This clonotype was found a few times. J is TRBJ1-2 and V is TRBV11-2; D gene unclear. Germline lookup yields CDR1 SGHAT and CDR2 FQNNGV. Trimming removed 0 bases from V and 3 bases from J, with 11 bases in between. The CDR3 totals 15 residues. The CDR3 loop reads CASSLDDAPYYGYTF. The CDR3, as DNA: TGTGCCAGCAGCTTAGATGATGCCCCGTACTATGGCTACACCTTC.

The genes are TRBV7-9 and TRBJ1-4; 12 positions match TRBD1. Germline loops: CDR1 SEHNR, CDR2 FQNEAQ (reference sequence). V shed 2 bases, J shed 4 bases, and the junction held 8 bases outside the gene matches. This CDR3 has 18 residues. The CDR3 spells CASSLLRDRGRDNEKLFF. The CDR3 DNA is TGTGCCAGCAGCTTACTTCGGGACAGGGGGCGTGATAATGAAAAACTGTTTTTT.

This chain connects TRBV5-1 to TRBJ1-2, with TRBD1 matching over 8 bases. The CDR3 has 12 amino acids. CDR1 and CDR2 (germline): SGHRS, YFSETQ. V gave up 4 bases and J gave up 8 bases; unmatched junction bases: 4. This CDR3 reads CASSVDRAGYTF. In DNA form, the CDR3 reads TGCGCCAGCAGCGTGGACAGGGCGGGCTACACCTTC.

The sample holds a few counts of this clonotype. The CDR3 protein is CARMGGVNIQYF. DNA of the CDR3: TGTGCCAGGATGGGGGGAGTGAACATTCAGTACTTC. V usage is TRBV6-5 and J usage is TRBJ2-4; D possibly corresponds to TRBD2 (6 bases). In germline, CDR1 is MNHEY, CDR2 SVGAGI. The CDR3 contains 12 residues. Trimming left V 9 bases short and J 7 bases short, with 13 bases between.

This clonotype appeared a few times. The chain combines TRBV7-2 with TRBJ2-1; 7 bases are a match to TRBD1. Germline CDR1 is SGHTA and CDR2 is FQGNSA. The CDR3 has 12 amino acids. V shed 6 bases and J 4 bases; nucleotides not matched to a gene: 0. CDR3 loop: CASRGQYNEQFF. The CDR3 DNA sequence: TGTGCCAGCAGGGGACAGTACAATGAGCAGTTCTTC.

There are a few counts of this clonotype. The chain employs TRBV7-6 and TRBJ2-1; D gene ambiguous. V lost 1 base and J 2 bases, leaving 15 bases between the germline ends. Germline V gene data show CDR1 as SGHVS and CDR2 as FNYEAQ. This CDR3 has 17 amino acids. This chain's CDR3 is CASSLESSTLPYNEQFF. The CDR3 DNA follows: TGTGCCAGCAGCTTAGAGTCCTCGACTCTTCCCTACAATGAGCAGTTCTTC.

The chain recombines TRBV4-3 with TRBJ2-2; D is perhaps TRBD2 (6 bases). The germline V and J ends were trimmed by 0 bases and 7 bases, with 24 bases remaining between them. Germline CDR1 and CDR2: LGHNA and YSLEER. The CDR3 runs to 19 residues. CDR3: CASSQEIRASENLYGELFF. The CDR3 nucleotides are TGCGCCAGCAGCCAAGAAATTCGGGCTAGCGAGAACTTATACGGGGAGCTGTTTTTT.

This clonotype was recorded a few times. The chain couples TRBV29-1 to TRBJ2-3; 14 nucleotides align to TRBD2. Germline assignment: CDR1 SQVTM and CDR2 ANQGSEA. The CDR3 is made up of 20 amino acids. The V segment lost 4 bases and the J segment 2 bases; nucleotides outside the gene matches: 17. The CDR3 nucleotides read TGCAGCGTTGTTGGGTTTGGACTAGCGGGGGGCCGAGCCCTCACAGATACGCAGTATTTT. Protein product: CSVVGFGLAGGRALTDTQYF.